Listed here is a single T cell receptor beta chain. This clone's antigen is unknown. No much larger clone exists at a distance of one base, and base qualities are not known. Peripheral blood CD8+ and CD4+ T cells from healthy donors, Susac syndrome patients and multiple sclerosis patients were profiled using high-throughput TCR beta sequencing. The Susac syndrome patients fulfilled recently defined diagnostic criteria for either definite or probable disease. Bulk CD8+ and CD4+ T cells were purified magnetically by negative isolation, whereas CD8+ TEMRA cells were enriched by FACS. Blood was drawn into EDTA tubes, processed within 24 hours, and PBMCs were isolated by density gradient centrifugation. PBMCs destined for TCR sequencing were cryopreserved in liquid nitrogen and later thawed in a 37 °C water bath. A purity of at least 90% was achieved for sorted or isolated CD4+, CD8+ and CD8+ TEMRA cells.

RNA was extracted using the RNeasy kit, and about 0.5 to 1 ug of the RNA was reverse transcribed with random hexamers. TCR beta CDR3 regions were amplified with the immunoSEQ multiplex PCR assay covering 54 Vbeta and 13 Jbeta segments. PCR amplification bias was corrected by using a synthetic template baseline for primer optimization and computational correction. The study's processing was this. Reads were annotated to V, D and J genes according to IMGT and were analyzed with immunoSEQ Analyzer, with only productive sequences retained. Clonality was computed as one minus Shannon entropy normalized by log2 of the number of productive unique sequences. Public and private clones were assessed among the 100 most prevalent clones of each patient and control. A clone was defined as Susac-specific if it was absent from the healthy and MS cohorts, from some 980 published viral clones and from other ImmuneACCESS disease sequences. TCRdb passed the public sequencing reads through fastp at Q25 and MiXCR, retaining productive beta sequences. Rows are combined by CDR3 protein, so each entry shows the most common genes and DNA. What appears here as the V and J calls and clone size reflects TCRdb's work, not the paper's. The sample includes roughly 75,000 distinct CDR3 sequences, with 90% to 95% observed a single time. Of the sample, about 0.14% is held by the ten largest clones.

This sample is part of a study of CD8 T cells in Susac syndrome (dated by TCRdb to about 2019). The study in broad terms: Among the sequenced Susac syndrome patients, six had clinically active disease and about eight were in clinical remission. At blood withdrawal, Susac syndrome patients were therapy-naive, treated with corticosteroids (with IVIg additionally given to some), or treated with IVIg alone. Whether CD8+ T cell activation and differentiation in Susac syndrome was antigen driven was tested using repertoire sequencing.

Here is what the overall study found, with its caveats: In the CD4+ T cell repertoire of Susac syndrome patients, clonal expansion was not detected. The study acknowledged that relatively few individuals were included in the TCR sequencing and HLA analysis.

At the junction V is shortened by 5 bases and J by 4 bases, with 17 bases in between. The CDR3 starts with the cysteine, ends with the phenylalanine, and has 15 residues. CDR3 DNA is the only sequence kept; it has 45 bases, read in frame from the first base. The material sequenced was CD4+ T cells from PBMCs. This TCR came from a human donor with Susac syndrome. In this chain, TRBV12-3 or TRBV12-4 is recombined with TRBJ2-5, with the D segment possibly TRBD1 or TRBD2, each aligning over 6 bases. The encoded CDR3 is CASSLHGGKVETQYF. DNA sequence: TGTGCCAGCAGTCTACACGGGGGCAAGGTAGAGACCCAGTACTTC.